The rows below give T cell receptor beta chains drawn from one sample of a study of blood T cells in healthy people across ages. TCRdb reanalysed the 5' RACE reads using MiXCR and keeps one entry per CDR3 protein. The sample has roughly 800,000 distinct CDR3 sequences, under 30% seen once. Separately, the same data were catalogued under a study of T cells of mothers and their children.

The sequencing sample was made of blood. All receptors come from a boy between 10 and 17 years old in good health. Both conserved end residues are part of each CDR3. The D gene is left open where the match is weak. The size of a clone is reported for some rows only, either as once, few or many, or as a class for expanded clones.

v_gene	abundance	d_gene	j_gene	CDR3aa	CDR3nt
TRBV20-1	few	NA	TRBJ1-5	CSASHGQYSNQPQHF	TGCAGTGCTAGTCACGGACAGTATAGCAATCAGCCCCAGCATTTT
TRBV5-1	NA	TRBD2	TRBJ2-5	CASSIPGLAEETQYF	TGCGCCAGCAGCATTCCGGGACTAGCGGAAGAGACCCAGTACTTC
TRBV5-1	NA	NA	TRBJ1-2	CASSTRDSDPYGYTF	TGCGCCAGCAGCACCCGGGACTCCGACCCCTATGGCTACACCTTC
TRBV12-3/TRBV12-4	NA	NA	TRBJ2-5	CASSLSARAWETQYF	TGTGCCAGCAGCCTCTCCGCGAGAGCATGGGAGACCCAGTACTTC
TRBV7-9	NA	TRBD2	TRBJ2-5	CASRRGLAGDVETQYF	TGTGCCAGCAGACGGGGACTAGCGGGAGATGTGGAGACCCAGTACTTC
TRBV20-1	NA	TRBD2	TRBJ2-4	CSAQGTSGAKNIQYF	TGCAGTGCCCAAGGGACTAGCGGAGCCAAAAACATTCAGTACTTC
TRBV2	NA	TRBD1	TRBJ2-3	CASSETGDSSTDTQYF	TGTGCCAGCAGTGAAACAGGGGATTCTAGCACAGATACGCAGTATTTT
TRBV20-1	NA	NA	TRBJ2-1	CSASGLPGINEQFF	TGCAGTGCTTCGGGACTGCCGGGGATTAATGAGCAGTTCTTC
TRBV2	NA	NA	TRBJ2-5	CASNHQETQYF	TGTGCCAGCAACCATCAAGAGACCCAGTACTTC
TRBV24-1	NA	NA	TRBJ2-2	CATSDLVGELFF	TGTGCCACCAGTGATTTAGTTGGGGAGCTGTTTTTT
TRBV6-1	few	TRBD2	TRBJ2-1	CASRDLAGGRNEQFF	TGTGCCAGCAGAGATCTAGCGGGGGGGCGAAATGAGCAGTTCTTC
TRBV5-1	NA	TRBD2	TRBJ2-5	CASSLAAASLAGQETQYF	TGCGCCAGCAGCTTGGCGGCAGCTTCACTAGCGGGGCAAGAGACCCAGTACTTC